The 31 T cell receptor beta chains reported below all come from one sample, sequenced in a study of OX40 agonist ivuxolimab in advanced cancers. Only in-frame clones appear in the TCRdb table, and some are missing; sequencing was by immunoSEQ multiplex PCR. This table has over 100,000 clones, 90% appearing once. The specimen was CD4+ or CD8+ T cells sorted from blood, collected in a trial of the OX40 agonist ivuxolimab. The receptors were sampled from an adult with an advanced solid tumor such as melanoma, head and neck, liver or kidney cancer.

The genes are TRBV11-3 and TRBJ2-3; D gene uncertain. CDR1 and CDR2 (germline): SGHNT, YENEEA. With 0 bases removed from V and 11 bases from J, the gap between germline ends came to 9 bases. CDR3 length: 12 residues. CDR3 loop: CASSLEGLGQYF. DNA for the CDR3: TGTGCCAGCAGCTTAGAAGGGCTAGGGCAGTATTTT.

J is TRBJ1-3 and V is TRBV10-2; no definite D call. CDR1 and CDR2 from the germline V gene are WSHSY and SAAADI. The CDR3 runs to 15 residues. The ends were cut back, 1 base at V and 4 bases at J, with 11 bases in the middle. The CDR3 coding sequence is TGCGCCAGCAGTGAGTACGGGATTATCGGAAACACCATATATTTT. Protein sequence: CASSEYGIIGNTIYF.

V and J are TRBV19 and TRBJ2-7, with D maybe TRBD1 (5 bases). Looked up from germline, CDR1 is LNHDA and CDR2 is SQIVND (reference sequence). CDR3 size: 14 residues. The V end lost 7 bases, the J end lost 1 base, and 14 bases lay between the germline ends. This CDR3 is CASTPGQGSYEQYF. DNA for the CDR3: TGTGCCAGTACCCCCGGGCAGGGTTCCTACGAGCAGTACTTC.

This clone was detected a few times. The V gene is TRBV19, the J gene TRBJ1-5, with D hard to call. This CDR3 has 15 residues. V lost 5 bases and J 3 bases, leaving 14 bases between the germline ends. Germline-derived CDR1 and CDR2 are LNHDA and SQIVND (reference sequence). As DNA, the CDR3 is TGTGCCAGTAGTCTTCAGGTACAACCCAATCAGCCCCAGCATTTT. Protein product: CASSLQVQPNQPQHF.

The rearrangement joins TRBV5-4 to TRBJ2-3; 8 positions match TRBD2. Trimming removed 1 base from V and 6 bases from J; junction bases left unmatched: 7. Germline assignment: CDR1 SGHNT and CDR2 YYREEE (reference sequence). This CDR3 is 15 amino acids long. The CDR3 DNA reads TGTGCCAGCAGCTTGTTCGGGAGGGTTTCCGATACGCAGTATTTT. Translation: CASSLFGRVSDTQYF.

This sequence joins TRBV5-1 and TRBJ1-2; D possibly corresponds to TRBD1 (5 bases). This CDR3 region has 13 residues. Between the trimmed V and J ends, which lost 1 base and 2 bases, there was a span of 6 bases. CDR1 is SGHRS, CDR2 YFSETQ, per germline. CDR3 sequence: CASSLQGNYGYTF. For the CDR3, the DNA is TGCGCCAGCAGCTTGCAGGGAAACTATGGCTACACCTTC. The variable domain in full, with the rest retrieved from reference TRBV5-1 and TRBJ1-2, is KAGVTQTPRYLIKTRGQQVTLSCSPISGHRSVSWYQQTPGQGLQFLFEYFSETQRNKGNFPGRFSGRQFSNSRSEMNVSTLELGDSALYLCASSLQGNYGYTFGSGTRLTVV.

V usage is TRBV7-9 and J usage is TRBJ1-4, with D perhaps matching TRBD1 (5 bases). V shed 4 bases and J shed 6 bases, with 15 bases lying between them. CDR1 SEHNR and CDR2 FQNEAQ come from the germline V gene (reference sequence). The CDR3 has 15 residues. The CDR3 DNA reads as TGTGCCAGCAGCTCCAGACTAGACAGATATGAAAAACTGTTTTTT. Protein product: CASSSRLDRYEKLFF.

This rearrangement joins TRBV28 to TRBJ2-7, with TRBD2 matching over 9 bases. The germline gives CDR1 MDHEN, CDR2 SYDVKM. The CDR3 loop spans 18 amino acids. Trimming removed 3 bases from V and 4 bases from J; junction bases left unmatched: 16. As DNA, the CDR3 is TGTGCCAGCAGTTTGGGGGACGGCGTGGCGGGAGGGCCGTACGAGCAGTACTTC. The encoded protein is CASSLGDGVAGGPYEQYF.

The rearrangement links TRBV5-6 to TRBJ2-7, with a weak D call TRBD1 (6 bases). This CDR3 is built from 14 residues. Germline V gives CDR1 SGHDT, CDR2 YYEEEE. V lost 2 bases and J lost 4, with 13 bases in between. Written as DNA, the CDR3 is TGTGCCAGCAGCTTTTCCAGGGGCACTTACGAGCAGTACTTC. It yields the protein CASSFSRGTYEQYF.

V gene TRBV11-2 combines with J gene TRBJ2-1; 7 nucleotides agree with TRBD2. The CDR3 consists of 18 residues. Germline CDR1 reads SGHAT; CDR2 reads FQNNGV. V was pared by 1 base and J by 4 bases, with 13 bases of the junction left unmatched. CDR3: CASSLGSGGSSNYNEQFF. In DNA form, the CDR3 reads TGTGCCAGCAGCTTAGGATCCGGCGGGAGTTCCAATTACAATGAGCAGTTCTTC. Variable domain in full (rest from reference TRBV11-2 and TRBJ2-1): EAGVAQSPRYKIIEKRQSVAFWCNPISGHATLYWYQQILGQGPKLLIQFQNNGVVDDSQLPKDRFSAERLKGVDSTLKIQPAKLEDSAVYLCASSLGSGGSSNYNEQFFGPGTRLTVL.

The CDR3 protein is CASSETGLLAKNIQYF. In nucleotides, the CDR3 is TGTGCCAGCAGTGAAACCGGGCTTCTAGCCAAAAACATTCAGTACTTC. This rearrangement joins TRBV6-1 to TRBJ2-4; D gene uncertain. The CDR3 spans 16 residues. Germline CDR1 reads MNHNS; CDR2 reads SASEGT. Between the trimmed V and J ends, which lost 2 bases and 0 bases, there was a span of 11 bases.

In this sample, this clone turned up a few times. The chain combines TRBV13 with TRBJ1-5, with D unclear. V was clipped by 7 bases and J by 6 bases, with 16 bases between them. This CDR3 has 14 amino acids. The germline V gene encodes CDR1 PRHDT and CDR2 FYEKMQ (reference sequence). CDR3 sequence reads: CASTSGERGQPQHF. The CDR3 region has the DNA TGTGCCAGCACCTCTGGGGAACGAGGTCAGCCCCAGCATTTT.

V is TRBV5-1 and J is TRBJ1-1; 8 positions agree with TRBD1. J gave up 8 bases and V 5 bases, and 8 bases lay outside the gene matches. Germline CDR1 reads SGHRS; CDR2 reads YFSETQ. This CDR3 comprises 13 residues. The CDR3 nucleotides are TGCGCCAGCAGTTCGGACAGGGCTTACGAAGCTTTCTTT. Amino acid sequence: CASSSDRAYEAFF.

The chain uses TRBV6-5 and TRBJ1-6; 7 bases line up with TRBD1. Per the germline V gene, CDR1 is MNHEY and CDR2 is SVGAGI. The CDR3 has 15 residues. J gave up 6 bases and V 7 bases, and 9 bases lay outside the gene matches. This CDR3 reads CASTPRGLSNSPLHF. DNA of the CDR3: TGTGCCAGCACTCCTAGGGGGCTGAGTAATTCACCCCTCCACTTT.

The rearrangement uses TRBV21-1 and TRBJ1-5. TRBV21-1 constitutes a pseudogene. This CDR3 contains 15 residues. The CDR3 nucleotides read TGTGCCAGCAGCTACATAGACCTTAGCAATCAGCCCCAGCATTTT. Protein: CASSYIDLSNQPQHF.

The V call is TRBV5-1, the J call TRBJ2-7; D perhaps matches TRBD2 (5 bases). CDR3 length equals 13 residues. Per the germline V gene, CDR1 is SGHRS and CDR2 is YFSETQ. V shed 1 base and J shed 6 bases, with 11 bases lying between them. CDR3 region: CASSLWGGGEQYF. CDR3 sequence (DNA): TGCGCCAGCAGCTTGTGGGGTGGAGGCGAGCAGTACTTC.

This chain joins TRBV11-2 and TRBJ1-2; D is possibly TRBD1 (5 bases). The germline V gene has CDR1 SGHAT and CDR2 FQNNGV. Trimming removed 5 bases from V and 7 bases from J, with 20 bases in between. The CDR3 contains 15 residues. The CDR3: CASSPIQSPGGGYTF. The DNA of the CDR3 is TGTGCCAGCAGCCCTATCCAATCACCTGGGGGTGGCTACACCTTC.

The chain combines TRBV27 with TRBJ2-3; TRBD1 aligns across 8 bases. The CDR3 length is 16 residues. Germline V gives CDR1 MNHEY, CDR2 SMNVEV (reference sequence). Trimming at V came to 2 bases and at J to 1 base, leaving 5 bases not matched to a gene. The CDR3 DNA sequence: TGTGCCAGCAGTTTACCAGGGGGCCTCGGCACAGATACGCAGTATTTT. It is translated as CASSLPGGLGTDTQYF.

The chain couples TRBV14 to TRBJ2-3, with TRBD2 as a possible D gene (5 bases). Germline V gene data show CDR1 as SGHDN and CDR2 as FVKESK. The CDR3 consists of 14 residues. The V and J ends lost 2 bases and 4 bases respectively, with 10 bases between them. The DNA for the CDR3 is TGTGCCAGCAGCCAAAATAGCGCGGCAGATACGCAGTATTTT. Translated, it gives CASSQNSAADTQYF.

In this sample, this clone turned up a few times. The chain has TRBV6-5 and TRBJ1-2, with unresolved D. V shed 5 bases and J shed 2 bases, with 6 bases lying between them. Germline CDR1 reads MNHEY; CDR2 reads SVGAGI. The CDR3 extends over 12 amino acids. The DNA for the CDR3 is TGTGCCAGCAGTCAATCGAACTATGGCTACACCTTC. This encodes CASSQSNYGYTF.

The table lists this clone with a count of one. The rearrangement links TRBV9 to TRBJ2-7; perhaps TRBD1 as D (7 bases). V was trimmed by 0 bases and J by 3 bases, leaving 19 bases between them. The CDR3 covers 17 residues. Germline V gene data show CDR1 as SGDLS and CDR2 as YYNGEE. The CDR3 sequence: CASSVEGRGRIGYEQYF. The CDR3 region has the DNA TGTGCCAGCAGCGTAGAGGGCAGGGGGAGGATAGGCTACGAGCAGTACTTC.

The J gene is TRBJ1-5, the V gene TRBV19, with TRBD1 identical over 7 bases. V trimming: 4 bases; J trimming: 0 bases; junction bases outside the gene matches: 3. Germline V gives CDR1 LNHDA, CDR2 SQIVND (reference sequence). This CDR3 is 15 amino acids long. The CDR3 is CASSRTGYSNQPQHF. CDR3 sequence (DNA): TGTGCCAGTAGTAGGACAGGTTATAGCAATCAGCCCCAGCATTTT.

The rearrangement uses TRBV19 and TRBJ2-2, with D possibly matching TRBD2 (6 bases). Looked up from germline, CDR1 is LNHDA and CDR2 is SQIVND (reference sequence). Trimming pared 7 bases from V and 2 bases from J, leaving 17 bases between. CDR3 length: 16 amino acids. CDR3: CASMGGGAANTGELFF. The CDR3 DNA reads as TGTGCCAGTATGGGTGGAGGGGCCGCAAACACCGGGGAGCTGTTTTTT.

This clone came up once. The chain links TRBV28 to TRBJ2-7, with D perhaps TRBD1 (6 bases). Germline CDR1 and CDR2: MDHEN and SYDVKM. The length of the CDR3 is 14 residues. V lost 5 bases, J lost 6 bases, and 17 bases lay in between. Here the CDR3 DNA reads TGTGCCAGCAGTCTCCGGACAGTCCTAGGCGAGCAGTACTTC. Translated, it gives CASSLRTVLGEQYF.

The table lists this clone with a count of one. The chain has TRBV2 and TRBJ1-4, with a weak D call TRBD1 (6 bases). Trimming shortened V by 4 bases and J by 7 bases, and 13 bases separated the two germline ends. Germline V gene sequence: CDR1 SNHLY, CDR2 FYNNEI. This CDR3 spans 14 amino acids. The CDR3 here is CASSGSRGLEKLFF. The CDR3 region has the DNA TGTGCCAGCAGTGGGTCCAGGGGCCTTGAAAAACTGTTTTTT.

The chain recombines TRBV5-1 with TRBJ1-5; D may be TRBD1 (6 bases). The V end lost 0 bases, the J end lost 0 bases, and 10 bases lay between the germline ends. The germline gives CDR1 SGHRS, CDR2 YFSETQ. The CDR3 is 16 residues long. The CDR3 reads CASSLGTDYSNQPQHF. DNA for the CDR3: TGCGCCAGCAGCTTGGGGACAGACTATAGCAATCAGCCCCAGCATTTT.

The chain has TRBV5-1 and TRBJ2-5; D may be TRBD1 (6 bases). This CDR3 is 14 amino acids long. Trimming removed 3 bases from V and 5 bases from J, with 14 bases in between. CDR1 and CDR2 (germline): SGHRS, YFSETQ. The CDR3 region has the DNA TGCGCCAGCAGCTCCGGAAGGGGGACCGAGACCCAGTACTTC. Protein: CASSSGRGTETQYF.

V usage is TRBV30 and J usage is TRBJ2-3; 10 bases line up with TRBD2. Germline V gene lookup returns CDR1 GTSNPN and CDR2 SVGIG (reference sequence). The CDR3 totals 15 residues. V shed 0 bases and J 4 bases; nucleotides not matched to a gene: 4. CDR3: CAWSVGLAASDTQYF. The CDR3 nucleotides are TGTGCCTGGAGTGTAGGACTAGCGGCCTCAGATACGCAGTATTTT.

The V gene is TRBV6-6, the J gene TRBJ2-3; no clear D. This CDR3 is built from 15 residues. Germline loops: CDR1 MNHNY, CDR2 SVGAGI (reference sequence). V lost 0 bases, J lost 1 base, and 8 bases lay in between. CDR3 loop: CASSYSTWGTDTQYF. DNA of the CDR3: TGTGCCAGCAGTTACTCGACCTGGGGCACAGATACGCAGTATTTT.

V usage is TRBV5-6 and J usage is TRBJ1-4; D may be TRBD1 (6 bases). Trimming removed 0 bases at V and 0 bases at J, with 9 bases between. Germline loops: CDR1 SGHDT, CDR2 YYEEEE. The CDR3 is 16 residues long. CDR3 DNA: TGTGCCAGCAGCTTGGGGGGACATGCAACTAATGAAAAACTGTTTTTT. Protein: CASSLGGHATNEKLFF. Filled out from reference TRBV5-6 and TRBJ1-4, the complete variable domain reads DAGVTQSPTHLIKTRGQQVTLRCSPKSGHDTVSWYQQALGQGPQFIFQYYEEEERQRGNFPDRFSGHQFPNYSSELNVNALLLGDSALYLCASSLGGHATNEKLFFGSGTQLSVL.

The chain joins TRBV4-3 to TRBJ2-7, with D possibly matching TRBD1 (5 bases). Germline assignment: CDR1 LGHNA and CDR2 YSLEER. The ends were cut back, 1 base at V and 2 bases at J, with 12 bases in the middle. The CDR3 is 15 amino acids. CDR3 region: CASSQGAGFAYEQYF. CDR3 in DNA: TGCGCCAGCAGCCAAGGGGCAGGGTTCGCCTACGAGCAGTACTTC.